This T cell receptor (beta chain) was obtained from a study of T cell responses to AZD1222 COVID-19 vaccine. Worth noting for this clone: The antigen remains undetermined.

Assay used: immunoSEQ multiplex PCR; TCRdb lists only in-frame clones, some missing. The sample includes around 140,000 clones, roughly 93% seen only once; the top ten take less than 0.95%. The CDR3 runs 16 residues. Trimming cost V 0 bases and J 2 bases, with 14 bases left between them. CDR1 and CDR2 from the germline V gene are SNHLY and FYNNEI. General observations from the study: Clonal diversity was possibly underestimated, and the donors were mostly white British, with more females. After the peak T cell response, and only then, were repertoires sampled. As reported, nearly half of all spike-specific TCRs target variant regions that are unmutated. Distributed over spike, vaccine-associated CD4 TCRs predominated at 160-218 and 743-854.

The J gene is TRBJ2-7, the V gene TRBV2, with D maybe TRBD2 (6 bases). This material consisted of peripheral blood, taken on day 0 of MenACWY control vaccination. This TCR derives from an adult in good health. The CDR3 DNA follows: TGTGCCAGCAGTGAAGCGGGACGGGAGTACACCTACGAGCAGTACTTC. This codes for CASSEAGREYTYEQYF.